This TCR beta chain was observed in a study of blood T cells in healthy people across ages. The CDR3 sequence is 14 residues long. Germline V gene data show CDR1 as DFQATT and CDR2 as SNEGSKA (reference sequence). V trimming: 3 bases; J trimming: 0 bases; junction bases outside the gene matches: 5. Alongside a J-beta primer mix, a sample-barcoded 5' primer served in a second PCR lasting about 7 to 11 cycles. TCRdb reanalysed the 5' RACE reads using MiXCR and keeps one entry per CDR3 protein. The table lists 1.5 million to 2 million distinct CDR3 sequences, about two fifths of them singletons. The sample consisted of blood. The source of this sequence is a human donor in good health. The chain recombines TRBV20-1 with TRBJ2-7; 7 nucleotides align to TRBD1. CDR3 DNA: TGCAGTGCTAGGGGGGCAGGGGGCTCCTACGAGCAGTACTTC. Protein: CSARGAGGSYEQYF.